This T cell receptor (beta chain) was found in a study of T cell clones after liver transplantation. Produced via immunoSEQ multiplex PCR; TCRdb's table is partial and in-frame only. This sample has 93,000 or so clones, with 84% found just once. The material sequenced was CD4+ T cells from blood, taken around 44 months after liver transplant. The source of this sequence is a human patient who received a liver transplant. A subset of T cells may come from the graft donor.

The CDR3 coding sequence is TGTGCCAGCAGCTTAGATCTAAGGGATCAGCCCCAGCATTTT. It specifies CASSLDLRDQPQHF. The V call is TRBV11-2, the J call TRBJ1-5, with D uncertain. Per the germline V gene, CDR1 is SGHAT and CDR2 is FQNNGV. The CDR3 has 14 amino acids. The ends were cut back, 0 bases at V and 5 bases at J, with 8 bases in the middle. Together with reference TRBV11-2 and TRBJ1-5, the CDR3 gives the full variable domain: EAGVAQSPRYKIIEKRQSVAFWCNPISGHATLYWYQQILGQGPKLLIQFQNNGVVDDSQLPKDRFSAERLKGVDSTLKIQPAKLEDSAVYLCASSLDLRDQPQHFGDGTRLSIL.